This entry is about one T cell receptor beta chain. Original processing methods: The assay estimated nucleated cells by amplifying reference gene primers. Method: immunoSEQ multiplex PCR; TCRdb's copy keeps in-frame clones and lacks some. V, J and clone size were drawn from that table, and D and trimming were deduced from the DNA. Of 65,000 to 80,000 clones listed, roughly 89% are singletons. This entry comes from a study of blood T cell repertoires in COVID-19. Study background: Italy, Spain and the United States were the sources of the convalescent and acute COVID-19 samples. The cDNA or gDNA used as material had been derived from T cells, B-cell-depleted T cells, or PBMCs.

From germline, CDR1 is MNHEY and CDR2 SMNVEV (reference sequence). Unmatched junction bases numbered 11, after V lost 3 bases and J lost 2 bases. There are 18 residues in the CDR3. This chain connects TRBV27 to TRBJ2-7, with 12 bases that match TRBD2. This clonotype was sampled from a man aged 45 to 65 with active COVID-19. Sample: peripheral blood. The CDR3: CASSFGASGRASAYEQYF. The DNA for the CDR3 is TGTGCCAGCAGTTTTGGGGCTAGCGGGAGGGCCAGCGCCTACGAGCAGTACTTC.